The T cell receptor beta chain described here comes from a study of cytomegalovirus exposure and HLA in healthy donors. Study-level points and caveats: A prior analysis recorded that most TCR beta V segments were productive about 90% or about 30% of the time.

Details on this clone: Its antigen is still unknown.

The primer mix had 60 Vbeta and 13 Jbeta primers. Profiling relied on immunoSEQ multiplex PCR, and the TCRdb table lists in-frame clones only, not all of them. The table includes fewer than 40,000 clones, about 60% detected once. The V segment lost 5 bases and the J segment 6 bases; nucleotides outside the gene matches: 10. The germline CDR1 and CDR2 sequences are SNHLY and FYNNEI. The length of the CDR3 is 14 residues. This sequence joins TRBV2 and TRBJ2-7; TRBD1 agrees at 7 bases. The TCR comes from a man aged 50 to 60 in good health and CMV-seropositive. The sequenced sample consisted of PBMCs. CDR3 residues: CASSRQGTTGEQYF. In DNA form, the CDR3 reads TGTGCCAGCAGTAGACAGGGCACGACGGGCGAGCAGTACTTC.